This T cell receptor (beta chain) emerged from a study of regulatory T cells in long-lasting Graves disease. Stated time point: newly diagnosed GD, antithyroid drugs for less than 3 months. RNA from PBMCs was the source of the TCR library. TCR beta libraries were built with iRepertoire HTBI primers and Arm-PCR of CDR3 regions. From the multiplex PCR reads, TCRdb called clonotypes with MiXCR, one entry per CDR3 protein. The sample contains hundreds of thousands of distinct CDR3 sequences, 12% of which appear only once. These data also formed part of another study, on T cells in Graves' hyperthyroidism and ophthalmopathy.

This TCR derives from a woman aged 30 to 39 with Graves disease. This material consisted of peripheral blood mononuclear cells (PBMCs), taken at new diagnosis, from a patient treated with antithyroid drugs.

CDR3 residues: CSVGPLSYEQYF. DNA of the CDR3: TGCAGCGTTGGGCCGTTATCCTACGAGCAGTACTTC. This rearrangement joins TRBV29-1 to TRBJ2-7; D not certain. This CDR3 contains 12 residues. V gave up 4 bases and J gave up 1 base, with 8 bases separating them. CDR1 is SQVTM, CDR2 ANQGSEA, per germline.